This T cell receptor (beta chain) was profiled in a study of read filtering for tumor transcriptome and immune sequencing. Overall study: Revised staging placed fewer than ten patients in R-ISS I, about 17 in II, more than five in III.

Trimming stripped 3 bases from V and 7 bases from J, with 16 bases between. There are 15 residues in the CDR3. Germline V lookup: CDR1 SGHRS, CDR2 YFSETQ. This clonotype was recorded many times. This library used approximately 390 ng RNA and molecular barcoded adaptors spanning alpha/delta and beta/gamma chains. One entry per CDR3 protein results from TCRdb running MiXCR on the reads. The table includes approximately 57,000 distinct CDR3 sequences, around an eighth detected once. The chain uses TRBV5-1 and TRBJ1-4; no definite D call. The material sequenced was a population of CD138-negative cells sorted from bone marrow. The TCR comes from a donor at least 40 years old with multiple myeloma. The CDR3 is CASSSQIIGSEKLFF. In DNA, the CDR3 is TGCGCCAGCAGCTCGCAGATAATAGGTAGTGAAAAACTGTTTTTT.